Listed below are T cell receptor beta chains from one sample, sequenced in a study of blood T cell repertoires in COVID-19. Method: immunoSEQ multiplex PCR; TCRdb's copy keeps in-frame clones and lacks some. The data hold 350,000 to 450,000 clones, with approximately 91% observed a single time. The sequenced material came from peripheral blood. Receptor source: a woman aged 35 to 49 with COVID-19, enrolled during active disease. CDR3s include the opening cysteine and the closing phenylalanine or tryptophan. Each record gives: V gene, clone size, D gene, J gene, CDR3 protein, CDR3 DNA. A D gene is named only where the DNA matches it firmly. Only some rows state a clone size, as once, few, many or a class for expanded clones.

TRBV4-1	-	-	TRBJ2-1	CASSQVQLADLYEQFF	TGCGCCAGCAGCCAAGTCCAACTAGCAGATCTATATGAGCAGTTCTTC
TRBV3-1/TRBV3-2	once	TRBD2	TRBJ2-2	CASSPGTSATLYTGELFF	TGTGCCAGCAGCCCTGGGACTAGCGCCACTTTGTACACCGGGGAGCTGTTTTTT
TRBV27	-	-	TRBJ2-1	CASSWGWGVGQIYNEQFF	TGTGCCAGCAGTTGGGGGTGGGGGGTTGGCCAAATCTACAATGAGCAGTTCTTC
TRBV19	-	TRBD1	TRBJ1-3	CASSLNRGAGNTIYF	TGTGCCAGTAGCCTCAACAGGGGAGCTGGAAACACCATATATTTT
TRBV15	once	-	TRBJ1-5	CATQGISNQPQHF	TGTGCCACCCAGGGGATTAGCAATCAGCCCCAGCATTTT
TRBV6-2/TRBV6-3	-	-	TRBJ2-7	CASSGTTSYEQYF	TGTGCCAGCAGTGGCACGACTAGTTACGAGCAGTACTTC
TRBV7-8	-	TRBD1	TRBJ1-1	CASSFRDRASNTEAFF	TGTGCCAGCAGCTTCCGGGACAGGGCATCTAACACTGAAGCTTTCTTT
TRBV9	-	-	TRBJ2-7	CASSMRGTSYEQYF	TGTGCCAGCAGCATGCGGGGTACCTCCTACGAGCAGTACTTC
TRBV30	-	-	TRBJ2-1	CAWSVGLPGYNEQFF	TGTGCCTGGAGTGTAGGTTTACCAGGGTACAATGAGCAGTTCTTC
TRBV5-1	-	-	TRBJ2-7	CASSHGPGLSKAYEQYF	TGCGCCAGCAGCCATGGCCCCGGACTGAGTAAAGCCTACGAGCAGTACTTC
TRBV6-2/TRBV6-3	-	-	TRBJ2-7	CASSYLTTSAEQYF	TGTGCCAGCAGTTACCTGACTACCTCCGCCGAGCAGTACTTC
TRBV5-4	-	TRBD1	TRBJ1-2	CASSLWQGDNTF	TGTGCCAGCAGCTTGTGGCAGGGGGATAACACCTTC
TRBV7-2	-	-	TRBJ2-5	CASSLLGGAQETQYF	TGTGCCAGCAGCTTACTCGGCGGGGCCCAAGAGACCCAGTACTTC
TRBV2	few	-	TRBJ2-1	CAAARGRGNEQFF	TGTGCCGCAGCCAGGGGAAGGGGCAATGAGCAGTTCTTC